This T cell receptor (beta chain) is from a study of cytomegalovirus exposure and HLA in healthy donors. The table lists this clone with a few counts. Its antigen is as yet unknown. Findings and limits, study-wide: In a later analysis, HLA-associated beta chains showed higher expansion and lower generation probabilities than comparable chains. Sequencing likely generated an artifact that appeared as a cluster of highly shared sequence variants.

The PCR contained 60 Vbeta and 13 Jbeta primers. Produced via immunoSEQ multiplex PCR; TCRdb's table is partial and in-frame only. In the table there are about 130,000 clones, about three quarters of which are singletons. The CDR3 loop spans 13 amino acids. Trimming removed 4 bases from V and 4 bases from J; junction bases left unmatched: 3. CDR1 and CDR2 from the germline V gene are SGDLS and YYNGEE. The chain has TRBV9 and TRBJ1-2; 8 bases are shared with TRBD1. Sequencing was done on a sample of PBMCs. The receptor was derived from a woman aged 55-70 years in good health and CMV-seropositive. The CDR3 loop is CASSPDRGYGYTF. CDR3 nucleotides: TGTGCCAGCAGCCCAGACAGGGGCTATGGCTACACCTTC.